A selection of T cell receptor beta chains follows, all from one sample in a study of T cells after yellow fever vaccination. Using its own MiXCR run on the 5' RACE reads, TCRdb lists one record per CDR3 protein. Of about 330,000 distinct CDR3 sequences listed, approximately 4% are singletons. The sample in question was PBMCs, obtained 5 days after the yellow fever booster vaccination. Every receptor here comes from a man between 18 and 29 years old who received the YFV17D yellow fever vaccine. Each CDR3 is given with its conserved first and last residue. Fields, in order: V gene, CDR3 protein.

>TRBV30
CAWSSGRKNTEAFF
>TRBV7-6
CASSSLAGGPGDTQYF
>TRBV5-4
CASSTTPGQGGNTIYF
>TRBV9
CASSVGAGIAEQYF
>TRBV18
CASTAAAALGDTEAFF
>TRBV7-8
CASSTARAGVMNTEAFF
>TRBV4-1
CASSPQGTSGVYEQYF
>TRBV6-2/TRBV6-3
CASNEGGDEQFF
>TRBV5-1
CASSLLGQGFNEQFF
>TRBV7-6
CASSAEGVTGELFF
>TRBV3-1
CASVRSGNTGELFF
>TRBV4-3
CASSSRENYGYTF
>TRBV2
CASSEPRGSYNSPLHF
>TRBV5-1
CASSLPGNTGELFF
>TRBV7-2
CASSLGGAGGTYEQYF
>TRBV7-2
CASSLTSGSSYEQYF
>TRBV1
CTSSLLAGGIYEQFF
>TRBV10-1
CASSESLRNTGELFF
>TRBV4-1
CASSLRSSGELFF
>TRBV20-1
CSARVRGEAFF
>TRBV6-5
CASSSSGTHYGYTF
>TRBV24-1
CATGDRSNYGYTF
>TRBV7-2
CASSFRNQPQHF